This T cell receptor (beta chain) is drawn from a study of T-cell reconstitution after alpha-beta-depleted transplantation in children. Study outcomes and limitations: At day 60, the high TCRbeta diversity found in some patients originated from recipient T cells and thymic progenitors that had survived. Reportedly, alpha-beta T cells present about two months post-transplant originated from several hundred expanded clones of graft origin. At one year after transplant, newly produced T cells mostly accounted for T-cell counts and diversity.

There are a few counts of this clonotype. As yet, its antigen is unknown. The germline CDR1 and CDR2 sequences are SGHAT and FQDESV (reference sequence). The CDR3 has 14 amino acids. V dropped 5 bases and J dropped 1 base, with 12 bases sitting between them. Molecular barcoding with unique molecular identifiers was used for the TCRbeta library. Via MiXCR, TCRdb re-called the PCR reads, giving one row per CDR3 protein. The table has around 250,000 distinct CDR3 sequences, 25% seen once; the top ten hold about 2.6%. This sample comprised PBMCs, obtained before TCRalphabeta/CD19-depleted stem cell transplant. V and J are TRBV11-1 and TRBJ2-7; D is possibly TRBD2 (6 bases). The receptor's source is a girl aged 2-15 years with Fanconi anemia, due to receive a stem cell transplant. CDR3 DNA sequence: TGTGCCAGCAGCCCCCCCGGGACTTCCTACGAGCAGTACTTC. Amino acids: CASSPPGTSYEQYF.